This entry concerns a single T cell receptor (beta chain). What it recognizes is unknown. The V gene's germline CDR1 is MDHEN and CDR2 SYDVKM. The V and J ends lost 6 bases and 3 bases respectively, with 11 bases between them. This CDR3 is built from 13 residues. TCRdb's copy holds only in-frame clones and misses some; the assay was immunoSEQ multiplex PCR. In the table there are approximately 120,000 clones, 88% of which are singletons. These data come from a study of T cell responses to AZD1222 COVID-19 vaccine. Overall study results and limits: Clonal diversity was possibly underestimated, and white British individuals and females predominated among donors. Just 5 to 7 AZD1222 recipients were seropositive at baseline. Reports indicate that nearly half of spike-specific TCRs are directed at unmutated variant regions. CD4 TCRs associated with vaccination spanned spike, dominating at 160-218 and 743-854.

The receptor was derived from an adult in good health. Here the sequenced sample was peripheral blood, taken on day 0 of AZD1222 vaccination. This sequence joins TRBV28 and TRBJ1-2; D not certain. Here the CDR3 DNA reads TGTGCCAGCAGCCCAGCGGACTACTATGGCTACACCTTC. Translating it yields CASSPADYYGYTF.